A selection of T cell receptor beta chains follows, all from one sample in a study of response to subunit inactivated influenza vaccine. Via MiXCR, TCRdb re-called the RT-PCR reads, giving one row per CDR3 protein. Here the sample spans 550,000 to 800,000 distinct CDR3 sequences, around a sixth being singletons. The sequencing used PBMCs from blood, collected roughly 13 days after vaccination. The receptors were gathered from a man aged 50 to 60 who received an inactivated influenza vaccine. CDR3s include the opening cysteine and the closing phenylalanine or tryptophan. D genes are given only for firm matches. For some rows the clone size is stated as once, few or many, or as a class when expanded; others skip it.

V	J	size	D	DNA	CDR3
TRBV4-3	TRBJ2-1	NA	NA	TGCGCCAGCAGCAAAACGGGAGCTTACAATGAGCAGTTCTTC	CASSKTGAYNEQFF
TRBV12-3/TRBV12-4	TRBJ2-2	NA	NA	TGTGCCAGCAAAGACCCGGGCCCAGTGTACACCGGGGAGCTGTTTTTT	CASKDPGPVYTGELFF
TRBV20-1	TRBJ2-4	NA	TRBD2	TGCAGTGCTGGGATAGCGGGGGGATCCAAAAACATTCAGTACTTC	CSAGIAGGSKNIQYF
TRBV4-1	TRBJ2-2	NA	NA	TGCGCCAGCAGCCTTAGCGGAGGGTGGCGAACCGGGGAGCTGTTTTTT	CASSLSGGWRTGELFF
TRBV10-3	TRBJ1-1	NA	NA	TGTGCCATCAGTGAGTCTGGCGGGACCACTGAAGCTTTCTTT	CAISESGGTTEAFF
TRBV6-1	TRBJ2-2	NA	TRBD2	TGTGCCAGCAGTCGGACTAGCGGGAAGGGCGGGGAGCTGTTTTTT	CASSRTSGKGGELFF
TRBV6-2/TRBV6-3	TRBJ2-1	few	TRBD2	TGTGCCAGCAGCTCGGGACTAGCGGGAGACTACTACAATGAGCAGTTCTTC	CASSSGLAGDYYNEQFF
TRBV27	TRBJ1-2	NA	NA	TGTGCCAGCAGTTTATATCCGGCGTTCTATGGCTACACCTTC	CASSLYPAFYGYTF
TRBV20-1	TRBJ2-1	NA	NA	TGCAGTGTTAACAGGGACCTCCTTAACAATGAGCAGTTCTTC	CSVNRDLLNNEQFF
TRBV18	TRBJ1-6	NA	NA	TGTGCCAGCTCACCACCTGACAGCTGGAATTCACCCCTCCACTTT	CASSPPDSWNSPLHF
TRBV30	TRBJ2-6	NA	TRBD1	TGTGCCTGGAGTGTACCCGACAGGGGGTTTGGGGCCAACGTCCTGACTTTC	CAWSVPDRGFGANVLTF
TRBV12-3/TRBV12-4	TRBJ1-5	NA	TRBD1	TGTGCCAGCAGGACAGGGGTTTCTAGCAATCAGCCCCAGCATTTT	CASRTGVSSNQPQHF
TRBV20-1	TRBJ2-1	few	NA	TGCAGTGCCGAGGGTGGGTCCCTCTTTTACAATGAGCAGTTCTTC	CSAEGGSLFYNEQFF
TRBV7-3	TRBJ2-2	few	NA	TGTGCCAGCAGCTTTTTGCCGAGTTCCGACCCCGGGGAGCTGTTTTTT	CASSFLPSSDPGELFF
TRBV30	TRBJ2-7	NA	NA	TGTGCCTGGAGTGATTGGGGTGTCGAGCAGTACTTC	CAWSDWGVEQYF
TRBV5-1	TRBJ2-1	few	TRBD2	TGCGCCAGCAGCTTGGCAGCGGGAGGGCCAAGCTACCACAATGAGCAGTTCTTC	CASSLAAGGPSYHNEQFF
TRBV5-6	TRBJ2-1	few	NA	TGTGCCAGCAGCTTGGCCACGGAACCCTACAATGAGCAGTTCTTC	CASSLATEPYNEQFF
TRBV18	TRBJ2-6	NA	TRBD1	TGTGCCAGCTCACCCAGACAGGGACAAAGCTCTGGGGCCAACGTCCTGACTTTC	CASSPRQGQSSGANVLTF
TRBV12-3/TRBV12-4	TRBJ1-4	once	NA	TGTGCCAGCAGTTTAGATTCTTTCTTCGGGGCAACTAATGAAAAACTGTTTTTT	CASSLDSFFGATNEKLFF
TRBV24-1	TRBJ2-5	few	TRBD2	TGTGCCACCAGTGATCCCGGGACTAGCCACTCCCAAGAGACCCAGTACTTC	CATSDPGTSHSQETQYF
TRBV21-1	TRBJ2-4	NA	NA	TGTGCCAGCAGTCCCAAGAAAGCGTCGCGGGACAGGGATTTATACATTCAGTACTTC	CASSPKKASRDRDLYIQYF
TRBV28	TRBJ1-5	few	TRBD1	TGTGCCAGCAGTCGGCTGGGCCAGACAGGGGTTGAATATCAGCCCCAGCATTTT	CASSRLGQTGVEYQPQHF
TRBV2	TRBJ1-5	many	TRBD1	TGTGCCAGCAGCGCCGGGACAGATACGGGAGGGCCCCAGCATTTT	CASSAGTDTGGPQHF
TRBV10-3	TRBJ1-2	few	NA	TGTGCCATTCTACCAGACCTGGACGTGGGCTACACCTTC	CAILPDLDVGYTF
TRBV19	TRBJ1-5	few	NA	TGTGCCAGTAACGACGACCGTAGCAATCAGCCCCAGCATTTT	CASNDDRSNQPQHF
TRBV30	TRBJ2-7	few	NA	TGTGCCTGGAGTGTGGCGTCCACCTCCTACGAGCAGTACTTC	CAWSVASTSYEQYF
TRBV12-3/TRBV12-4	TRBJ1-2	NA	NA	TGTGCCAGCAGTCAGACGGGGACTAACTATGGCTACACCTTC	CASSQTGTNYGYTF
TRBV6-5	TRBJ2-7	few	NA	TGTGCCAGCAGTATTACTGGCCACGAGCAGTACTTC	CASSITGHEQYF
TRBV5-1	TRBJ2-3	NA	TRBD2	TGCGCCAGCAGCTTGGCGCCAAAGCGGGGGGCCCTTCGGACAGATACGCAGTATTTT	CASSLAPKRGALRTDTQYF
TRBV11-2	TRBJ2-5	many	TRBD2	TGTGCCAGCAGCGGAAAGGCGGGAGGGCCTGAGACCCAGTACTTC	CASSGKAGGPETQYF
TRBV10-3	TRBJ2-3	few	NA	TGTGCCGCCACCCCGTCAATCCTCATAAGTACTAGCACAGATACGCAGTATTTT	CAATPSILISTSTDTQYF
TRBV7-9	TRBJ1-4	few	TRBD1	TGTGCCAGCCGAACAGGGGAATATGAAAAACTGTTTTTT	CASRTGEYEKLFF
TRBV29-1	TRBJ2-5	few	TRBD2	TGCAGCGTAGAGGCGAGCGGGAGTCTTCCAGAGACCCAGTACTTC	CSVEASGSLPETQYF
TRBV29-1	TRBJ2-2	few	NA	TGCAGCGTTGGACAACGCCGCAAGGCCGGGGAGCTGTTTTTT	CSVGQRRKAGELFF
TRBV20-1	TRBJ2-3	NA	NA	TGCAGTGCTAGTTGGCAGGGGGGGACAGATACGCAGTATTTT	CSASWQGGTDTQYF
TRBV5-6	TRBJ1-6	many	TRBD1	TGTGCCAGCAGCTTGTACAGGGGGAATTCACCCCTCCACTTT	CASSLYRGNSPLHF
TRBV12-3/TRBV12-4	TRBJ2-3	few	NA	TGCGCCAGCAGCCCGGCTTGGGGGAGCACAGATACGCAGTATTTT	CASSPAWGSTDTQYF
TRBV11-1	TRBJ1-5	NA	NA	TGTGCCAGCAGAATCAAGGAAAGGCCCGGGAAGTTTAGCAATCAGCCCCAGCATTTT	CASRIKERPGKFSNQPQHF
TRBV14	TRBJ1-2	few	NA	TGTGCCAGCAGCTCCAATAACTATGGCTACACCTTC	CASSSNNYGYTF
TRBV29-1	TRBJ2-6	many	NA	TGCAGCGTCGGGACTCCGCCCGACGTCCTGACTTTC	CSVGTPPDVLTF
TRBV28	TRBJ2-5	NA	NA	TGTGCCAGCAGTCGGGGGCGGAGGATGGAGACCCAGTACTTC	CASSRGRRMETQYF
TRBV6-2/TRBV6-3	TRBJ2-5	NA	NA	TGTGCCAGCACGTCCCCATCCCGGGAGACCCAGTACTTC	CASTSPSRETQYF
TRBV4-3	TRBJ1-3	NA	TRBD1	TGCGCCAGCAGCCAAGCCGCAGGACAGGGCTCTGGAAACACCATATATTTT	CASSQAAGQGSGNTIYF
TRBV7-9	TRBJ2-2	NA	NA	TGTGCCAGCAGCCCCGGGCTCCCAGGCTTTAGGACCGGGGAGCTGTTTTTT	CASSPGLPGFRTGELFF
TRBV6-1	TRBJ2-7	NA	NA	TGTGCCTGCTCCTACGAGCAGTACTTC	CACSYEQYF
TRBV20-1	TRBJ2-7	few	TRBD2	TGCAGTGTTATGACTAGCGGGAGGGCCTACGAGCAGTACTTC	CSVMTSGRAYEQYF
TRBV7-6	TRBJ2-7	many	TRBD2	TGTGCCAGCAGCCGGGACTACGGCTCCTACGAGCAGTACTTC	CASSRDYGSYEQYF
TRBV6-2/TRBV6-3	TRBJ2-6	few	NA	TGTGCCAGCAGTTGGGGATTGTCTGGGGCCAACGTCCTGACTTTC	CASSWGLSGANVLTF
TRBV7-2	TRBJ2-5	few	NA	TGTGCCAGCAGCCGCGGGACTTATGTAGAGACCCAGTACTTC	CASSRGTYVETQYF
TRBV18	TRBJ2-3	few	NA	TGTGCCAGCTCACCAAGTCCGGACAGCAATACGCAGTATTTT	CASSPSPDSNTQYF
TRBV21-1	TRBJ2-7	NA	NA	TGTGCCAGCAGCAAGAGACAAATACCGGACGAGCAGTACTTC	CASSKRQIPDEQYF
TRBV29-1	TRBJ2-1	NA	NA	TGCAGCGCCGAGGGGCGAACCTACAATGAGCAGTTCTTC	CSAEGRTYNEQFF
TRBV12-3/TRBV12-4	TRBJ2-7	many	TRBD1	TGTGCCAGCAGTTCCCGGGACAGCCATTCCTACGAGCAGTACTTC	CASSSRDSHSYEQYF
TRBV6-5	TRBJ1-4	NA	NA	TGTGCCAGCAGTTACTCGAGAGGGCCCCTGGAAAAACTGTTTTTT	CASSYSRGPLEKLFF
TRBV15	TRBJ2-6	NA	NA	TGTGCCACCAGCAGACAGAACTCTGGGGCCAACGTCCTGACTTTC	CATSRQNSGANVLTF
TRBV7-2	TRBJ2-7	NA	NA	TGTGCCAGCAGCTCGACCCCTGGGGGCAGTTACGAGCAGTACTTC	CASSSTPGGSYEQYF
TRBV21-1	TRBJ2-2	many	NA	TGTGCCAGCAGCAAAGATAAGCGGGGGGGCACCGGGGAGCTGTTTTTT	CASSKDKRGGTGELFF
TRBV5-5	TRBJ2-3	NA	NA	TGTACGGGCGGGGGCCTCGGGGGTACGCAGTATTTT	CTGGGLGGTQYF